Below, 22 T cell receptor beta chains from the same sample are listed, as sequenced in a study of blood T cell repertoires in COVID-19. TCRdb's copy holds only in-frame clones and misses some; the assay was immunoSEQ multiplex PCR. The repertoire holds 300,000 to 400,000 clones, with almost 90% as singletons. Sequences were obtained from peripheral blood. The receptors stem from a woman in her 30s with COVID-19, enrolled during active disease.

The chain's CDR3 is CASSQDRGLTDTQYF. In DNA form, the CDR3 reads TGCGCCAGCAGCCAAGATAGGGGGCTTACAGATACGCAGTATTTT. The rearrangement links TRBV4-1 to TRBJ2-3, with TRBD1 identical over 7 bases. V shed 0 bases and J 3 bases; nucleotides not matched to a gene: 3. This CDR3 comprises 15 residues. The germline V gene encodes CDR1 MGHRA and CDR2 YSYEKL.

The gene calls are TRBV5-1 and TRBJ2-7; D not certain. The CDR3 has 14 residues. CDR1 is SGHRS and CDR2 is YFSETQ in the germline V gene. V lost 0 bases and J 0 bases, leaving 7 bases between the germline ends. The CDR3 sequence is CASSLGGFSYEQYF. As DNA, the CDR3 is TGCGCCAGCAGCTTGGGTGGCTTCTCCTACGAGCAGTACTTC.

This clone has just one count. V is TRBV19 and J is TRBJ2-3; D is unclear. This CDR3 has 13 residues. From germline, CDR1 is LNHDA and CDR2 SQIVND (reference sequence). V was cut by 2 bases and J by 4 bases, with 7 bases left in between. In DNA form, the CDR3 reads TGTGCCAGTAGTATACCGGGTGCAGATACGCAGTATTTT. Protein: CASSIPGADTQYF.

The chain couples TRBV5-1 to TRBJ2-5; TRBD2 matches 7 bases. The CDR3 has 14 residues. Trimming at V came to 4 bases and at J to 3 bases, leaving 6 bases not matched to a gene. Germline V CDR1 and CDR2: SGHRS, YFSETQ. The CDR3 DNA is TGCGCCAGCAGCGTACGGCTAGCGGAAGAGACCCAGTACTTC. Encoded protein: CASSVRLAEETQYF.

V is TRBV3-1 (or the pseudogene TRBV3-2) and J is TRBJ1-2, with a weak D call TRBD1 (5 bases). The CDR3 runs to 11 residues. V lost 1 base to trimming and J lost 11 bases, with 8 bases between them. CDR1 LGHDT and CDR2 YNNKEL come from the germline V gene (reference sequence). The CDR3 DNA is TGTGCCAGCAGCCAAGGGGGGGAGTACACCTTC. Amino acid sequence: CASSQGGEYTF.

DNA for the CDR3: TGTGCCAGCAGCTTGTTACCTACTCAGAACACTGAAGCTTTCTTT. Protein: CASSLLPTQNTEAFF. V and J are TRBV5-6 and TRBJ1-1; no clear D. This CDR3 is built from 15 residues. V lost 1 base to trimming and J lost 1 base, with 11 bases between them. Germline V gene data show CDR1 as SGHDT and CDR2 as YYEEEE.

The chain is built from TRBV6-5 and TRBJ2-2, with 7 bases matching TRBD2. J lost 7 bases, V lost 0 bases, and 8 bases had no gene match. The germline CDR1 and CDR2 sequences are MNHEY and SVGAGI. This CDR3 is built from 16 residues. The DNA of the CDR3 is TGTGCCAGCAGTTACTCAAGCGGGATGGAACTCGGGGAGCTGTTTTTT. Its translation is CASSYSSGMELGELFF.

J is TRBJ1-2 and V is TRBV28; 7 bases line up with TRBD1. In germline, CDR1 is MDHEN, CDR2 SYDVKM. V trimming: 4 bases; J trimming: 4 bases; junction bases outside the gene matches: 6. The CDR3 sequence is 14 residues long. The CDR3 spells CASSSRGLGYGYTF. CDR3 in DNA: TGTGCCAGCAGTTCGAGGGGGCTGGGCTATGGCTACACCTTC.

The chain recombines TRBV27 with TRBJ1-2; no clear D gene. This CDR3 has 14 amino acids. Trimming cost V 2 bases and J 4 bases, with 11 bases left between them. CDR1 is MNHEY, CDR2 SMNVEV, per germline (reference sequence). For the CDR3, the DNA is TGTGCCAGCAGTTTAGACGGTCGGAGCTATGGCTACACCTTC. This gives the protein CASSLDGRSYGYTF.

This chain links TRBV5-4 with TRBJ2-1, with 13 bases aligning to TRBD2. Trimming took 5 bases from V and 8 from J; bases not matched to a gene: 4. Germline loops: CDR1 SGHNT, CDR2 YYREEE (reference sequence). CDR3 length: 14 amino acids. The CDR3 bases are TGTGCCAGCAGTTACACTAGCGGGAGGGATGAGCAGTTCTTC. It yields the protein CASSYTSGRDEQFF.

The chain's CDR3 is CASSSREGWQTETYEQYF. CDR3 bases: TGTGCCAGCAGTTCACGGGAGGGCTGGCAGACCGAAACCTACGAGCAGTACTTC. V is TRBV27 and J is TRBJ2-7; 8 bases agree with TRBD2. After removal of 4 bases from V and 2 bases from J, the junction contained 16 bases not matched to a gene. Germline loops: CDR1 MNHEY, CDR2 SMNVEV (reference sequence). The CDR3 is 18 amino acids.

The genes are TRBV5-6 and TRBJ1-1, with a possible D match to TRBD1 (5 bases). Germline values: CDR1 SGHDT, CDR2 YYEEEE. CDR3 length equals 16 residues. Trimming took 5 bases from V and 0 from J, leaving 17 bases between them. CDR3 coding DNA: TGTGCCAGCAGTGGGGCCGGGGGAGAAATGAACACTGAAGCTTTCTTT. Its translation: CASSGAGGEMNTEAFF.

This sequence joins TRBV4-1 and TRBJ1-2; D uncertain. The germline V gene encodes CDR1 MGHRA and CDR2 YSYEKL. The V gene lost 0 bases and the J gene lost 3 bases, with 14 bases spanning the gap. The CDR3 contains 16 residues. CDR3 sequence reads: CASSQEVYRVHYGYTF. CDR3 DNA sequence: TGCGCCAGCAGCCAAGAGGTTTACAGAGTCCACTATGGCTACACCTTC.

The table lists this clone with a count of one. The chain employs TRBV29-1 and TRBJ2-7, with TRBD1 identical over 10 bases. The CDR3 consists of 13 residues. The germline gives CDR1 SQVTM, CDR2 ANQGSEA. V shed 6 bases, J shed 6 bases, and the junction held 8 bases outside the gene matches. The CDR3 sequence is CSVIRTGGIEQYF. CDR3 nucleotides: TGCAGCGTAATACGGACAGGGGGAATCGAGCAGTACTTC.

The chain joins TRBV3-1 (or the pseudogene TRBV3-2) to TRBJ1-2, with D hard to call. This CDR3 is built from 14 residues. Trimming shortened V by 3 bases and J by 4 bases, and 12 bases separated the two germline ends. CDR1 is LGHDT and CDR2 is YNNKEL in the germline V gene (reference sequence). CDR3 loop: CASSQSRQSYGYTF. The CDR3 DNA reads as TGTGCCAGCAGCCAGTCCCGACAATCCTATGGCTACACCTTC.

The rearrangement links TRBV19 to TRBJ1-5; no reliable D call. CDR1 and CDR2 from the germline V gene are LNHDA and SQIVND (reference sequence). The CDR3 runs 15 residues. Trimming cost V 4 bases and J 2 bases, with 12 bases left between them. CDR3 in amino acids: CASSKQQAGNQPQHF. The CDR3 nucleotides are TGTGCCAGTAGTAAGCAGCAGGCCGGCAATCAGCCCCAGCATTTT.

V and J are TRBV7-9 and TRBJ1-5; D is uncertain. Germline assignment: CDR1 SEHNR and CDR2 FQNEAQ (reference sequence). Trimming stripped 2 bases from V and 1 base from J, with 6 bases between. The CDR3 is 14 amino acids. The CDR3 loop reads CASSLTNSNQPQHF. The CDR3 bases are TGTGCCAGCAGCTTAACAAACAGCAATCAGCCCCAGCATTTT.

The CDR3 DNA follows: TGTGGGGGGACTGGGTCTTACAATGAGCAGTTCTTC. This translates into CGGTGSYNEQFF. The chain recombines TRBV2 with TRBJ2-1; possible D gene TRBD2, 6 bases. The CDR3 consists of 12 residues. From germline, CDR1 is SNHLY and CDR2 FYNNEI.

This sequence joins TRBV27 and TRBJ2-3; D is ambiguous. There are 12 residues in the CDR3. Germline V gene data show CDR1 as MNHEY and CDR2 as SMNVEV (reference sequence). V was cut by 3 bases and J by 2 bases, with 3 bases left in between. The CDR3: CASSFNTDTQYF. CDR3 nucleotides: TGTGCCAGCAGTTTTAACACAGATACGCAGTATTTT.

This chain connects TRBV7-9 to TRBJ1-5; D not certain. Germline assignment: CDR1 SEHNR and CDR2 FQNEAQ (reference sequence). Trimming took 5 bases from V and 0 from J, leaving 8 bases between them. CDR3 size: 14 residues. The CDR3 here is CASSTTNSNQPQHF. The CDR3, as DNA: TGTGCCAGCAGCACGACAAATAGCAATCAGCCCCAGCATTTT.

This chain links TRBV19 with TRBJ1-3; 9 bases fit TRBD1. The CDR3 covers 17 residues. With 5 bases clipped from V and 0 bases from J, the junction kept 8 bases outside the gene matches. From germline, CDR1 is LNHDA and CDR2 SQIVND (reference sequence). The CDR3 region is CASSAGQGIVSGNTIYF. Here the CDR3 DNA reads TGTGCCAGTAGTGCCGGACAGGGGATAGTCTCTGGAAACACCATATATTTT. Combining the CDR3 with reference TRBV19 and TRBJ1-3 gives the whole variable domain DGGITQSPKYLFRKEGQNVTLSCEQNLNHDAMYWYRQDPGQGLRLIYYSQIVNDFQKGDIAEGYSVSREKKESFPLTVTSAQKNPTAFYLCASSAGQGIVSGNTIYFGEGSWLTVV.

The chain links TRBV9 to TRBJ2-5; D ambiguous. Trimming stripped 2 bases from V and 5 bases from J, with 10 bases between. The CDR3 is made up of 13 amino acids. CDR1 is SGDLS, CDR2 YYNGEE, per germline. CDR3 sequence: CASSVRSGETQYF. CDR3 nucleotides: TGTGCCAGCAGCGTTCGGAGTGGGGAGACCCAGTACTTC.